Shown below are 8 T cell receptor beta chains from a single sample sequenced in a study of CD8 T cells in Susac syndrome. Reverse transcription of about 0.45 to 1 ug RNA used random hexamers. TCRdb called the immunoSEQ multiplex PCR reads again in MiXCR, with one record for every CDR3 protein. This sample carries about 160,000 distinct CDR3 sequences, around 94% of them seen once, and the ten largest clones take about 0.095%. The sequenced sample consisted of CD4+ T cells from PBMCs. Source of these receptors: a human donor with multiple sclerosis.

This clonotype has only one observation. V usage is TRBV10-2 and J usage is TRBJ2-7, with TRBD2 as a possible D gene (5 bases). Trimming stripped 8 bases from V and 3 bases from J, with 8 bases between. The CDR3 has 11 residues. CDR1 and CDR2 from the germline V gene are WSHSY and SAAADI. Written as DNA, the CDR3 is TGCGCCAGCGGCGAGGGCTACGAGCAGTACTTC. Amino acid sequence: CASGEGYEQYF.

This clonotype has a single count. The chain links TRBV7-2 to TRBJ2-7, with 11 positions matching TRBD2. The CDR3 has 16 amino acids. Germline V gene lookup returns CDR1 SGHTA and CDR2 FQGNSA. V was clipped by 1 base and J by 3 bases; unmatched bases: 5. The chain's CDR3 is CASSLVLGTSGYEQYF. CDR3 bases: TGTGCCAGCAGCTTAGTCCTTGGGACTAGCGGCTACGAGCAGTACTTC.

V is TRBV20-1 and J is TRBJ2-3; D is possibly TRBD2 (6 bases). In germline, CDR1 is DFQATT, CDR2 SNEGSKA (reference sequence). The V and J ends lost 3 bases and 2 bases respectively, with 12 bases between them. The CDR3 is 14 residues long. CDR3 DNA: TGCAGTGCTAGGATAGCGGCCGTCACAGATACGCAGTATTTT. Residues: CSARIAAVTDTQYF.

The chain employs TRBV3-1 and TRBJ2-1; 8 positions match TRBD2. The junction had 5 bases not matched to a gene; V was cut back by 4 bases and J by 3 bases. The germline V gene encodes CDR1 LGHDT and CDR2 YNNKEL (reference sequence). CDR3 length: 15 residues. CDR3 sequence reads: CASSPQTSDYNEQFF. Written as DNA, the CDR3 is TGTGCCAGCAGCCCGCAGACTAGCGACTACAATGAGCAGTTCTTC.

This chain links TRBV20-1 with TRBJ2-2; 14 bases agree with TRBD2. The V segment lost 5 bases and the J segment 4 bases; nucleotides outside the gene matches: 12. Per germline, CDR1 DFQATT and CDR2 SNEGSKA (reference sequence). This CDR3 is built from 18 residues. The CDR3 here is CSASGLAGVGSVTGELFF. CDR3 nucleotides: TGCAGTGCTTCGGGACTAGCGGGAGTCGGTAGTGTCACCGGGGAGCTGTTTTTT.

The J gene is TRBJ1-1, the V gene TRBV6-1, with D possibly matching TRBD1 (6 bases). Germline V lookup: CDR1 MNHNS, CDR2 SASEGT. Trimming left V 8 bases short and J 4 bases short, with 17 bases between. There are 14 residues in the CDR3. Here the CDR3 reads CASGEGGASTEAFF. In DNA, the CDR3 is TGTGCCAGCGGGGAAGGGGGTGCCAGCACTGAAGCTTTCTTT.

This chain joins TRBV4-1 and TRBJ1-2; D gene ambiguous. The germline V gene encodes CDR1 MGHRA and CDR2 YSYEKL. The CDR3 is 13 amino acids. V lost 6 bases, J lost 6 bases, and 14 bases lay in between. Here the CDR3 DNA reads TGCGCCAGCAGTTTCTGGCAGGAGCATGGCTACACCTTC. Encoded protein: CASSFWQEHGYTF.

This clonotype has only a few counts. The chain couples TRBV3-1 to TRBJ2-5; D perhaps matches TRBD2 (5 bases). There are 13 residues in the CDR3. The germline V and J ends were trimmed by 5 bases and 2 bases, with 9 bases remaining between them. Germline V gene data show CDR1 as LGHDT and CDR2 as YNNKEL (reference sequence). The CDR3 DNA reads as TGTGCCAGCAGCGGTAGAGGGCAAGAGACCCAGTACTTC. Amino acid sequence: CASSGRGQETQYF.